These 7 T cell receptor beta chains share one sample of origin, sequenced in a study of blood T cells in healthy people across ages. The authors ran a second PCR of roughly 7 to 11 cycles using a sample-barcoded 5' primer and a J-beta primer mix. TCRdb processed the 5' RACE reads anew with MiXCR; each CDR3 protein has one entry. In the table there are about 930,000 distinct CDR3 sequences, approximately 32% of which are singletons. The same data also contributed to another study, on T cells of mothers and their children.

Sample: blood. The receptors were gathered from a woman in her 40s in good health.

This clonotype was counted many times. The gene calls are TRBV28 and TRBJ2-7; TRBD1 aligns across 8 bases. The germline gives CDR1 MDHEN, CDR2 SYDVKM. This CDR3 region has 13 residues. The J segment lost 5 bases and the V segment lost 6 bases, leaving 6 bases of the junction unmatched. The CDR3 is CASRGQGIDEQYF. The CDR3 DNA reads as TGTGCCAGCAGAGGACAGGGTATCGACGAGCAGTACTTC.

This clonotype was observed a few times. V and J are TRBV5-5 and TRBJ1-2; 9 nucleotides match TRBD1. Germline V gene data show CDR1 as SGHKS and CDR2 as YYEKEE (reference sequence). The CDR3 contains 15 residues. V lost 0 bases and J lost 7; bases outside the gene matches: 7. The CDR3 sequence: CASSLDTGGRRGYTF. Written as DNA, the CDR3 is TGTGCCAGCAGCTTGGATACAGGGGGCCGTCGTGGCTACACCTTC.

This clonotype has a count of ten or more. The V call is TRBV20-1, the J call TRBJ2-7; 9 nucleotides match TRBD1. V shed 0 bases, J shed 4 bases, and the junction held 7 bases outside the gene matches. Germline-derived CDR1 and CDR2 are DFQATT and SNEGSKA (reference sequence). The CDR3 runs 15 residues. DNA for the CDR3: TGCAGTGCTAGAGATCGGACAGGGGATCATTACGAGCAGTACTTC. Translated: CSARDRTGDHYEQYF.

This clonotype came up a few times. The CDR3 coding sequence is TGTGCCAGTAGTTCCGTCCAGGGGGCCTACGAGCAGTACTTC. This gives the protein CASSSVQGAYEQYF. The J gene is TRBJ2-7, the V gene TRBV19, with TRBD1 matching over 7 bases. The V and J ends lost 5 bases and 2 bases, in that order; junction bases with no gene match: 6. Per the germline V gene, CDR1 is LNHDA and CDR2 is SQIVND (reference sequence). The CDR3 consists of 14 residues. The full variable domain, its missing parts supplied by reference TRBV19 and TRBJ2-7, is DGGITQSPKYLFRKEGQNVTLSCEQNLNHDAMYWYRQDPGQGLRLIYYSQIVNDFQKGDIAEGYSVSREKKESFPLTVTSAQKNPTAFYLCASSSVQGAYEQYFGPGTRLTVT.

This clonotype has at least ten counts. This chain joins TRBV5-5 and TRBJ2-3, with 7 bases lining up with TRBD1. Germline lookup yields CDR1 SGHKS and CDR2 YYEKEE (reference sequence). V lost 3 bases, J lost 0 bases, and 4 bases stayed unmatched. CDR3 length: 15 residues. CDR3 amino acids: CASSWWDSSTDTQYF. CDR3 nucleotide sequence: TGTGCCAGCAGCTGGTGGGACAGCAGCACAGATACGCAGTATTTT.

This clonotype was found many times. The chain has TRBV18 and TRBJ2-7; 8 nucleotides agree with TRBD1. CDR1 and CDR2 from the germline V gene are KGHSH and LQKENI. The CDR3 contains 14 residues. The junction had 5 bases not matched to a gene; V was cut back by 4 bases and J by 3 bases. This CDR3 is CASSLQGAGYEQYF. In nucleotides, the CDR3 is TGTGCCAGCTCACTGCAGGGGGCGGGCTACGAGCAGTACTTC.

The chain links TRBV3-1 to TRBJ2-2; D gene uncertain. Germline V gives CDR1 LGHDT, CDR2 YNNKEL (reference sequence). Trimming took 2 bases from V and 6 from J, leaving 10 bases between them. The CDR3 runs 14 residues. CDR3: CASSQTQASGELFF. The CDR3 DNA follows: TGTGCCAGCAGCCAAACCCAGGCATCCGGGGAGCTGTTTTTT. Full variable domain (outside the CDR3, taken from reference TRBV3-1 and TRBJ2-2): DTAVSQTPKYLVTQMGNDKSIKCEQNLGHDTMYWYKQDSKKFLKIMFSYNNKELIINETVPNRFSPKSPDKAHLNLHINSLELGDSAVYFCASSQTQASGELFFGEGSRLTVL.